This TCR beta chain was obtained from a study of blood T cells in healthy people across ages (dated by TCRdb to about 2015). Background for the entire study: In model experiments, template switching captured about one uniquely barcoded TCR beta cDNA molecule for every two T cells. Two additional independent replicas of 1 million unique cDNA reads from the same blood draw were analyzed for two donors (one aged 18 to 29 and one aged 80 or older). Donors of different ages were randomly distributed across sequencing lanes to avoid experimental bias. Donors were grouped into four age groups: young (average 16 years), middle-aged (about 40), aged (about 60) and long-lived (about 89). To track age-related changes in TCR beta repertoire diversity, the study relied on deep sequencing normalized with unique cDNA molecular identifiers. What the study reported, not specific to this receptor: Because donor CMV infection status was unknown, age-related changes in expanded clonotypes were potentially confounded. Compared with the aged group, more naive CD4+ T cells, fewer expanded clones and increased TCR diversity were shown by the long-lived group, suggesting age selection. Observed TCR beta diversity correlated strongly with the percentage of naive T cells measured by flow cytometry. Estimates of total diversity based on one million sequenced T cells were regarded as lower bounds and as underestimates. Observed TCR beta diversity per million T cells fell roughly linearly with age, and a significant reduction was already apparent by age around 40. Since profiling was done on bulk unsorted PBMCs, naive and antigen-experienced compartments could not be conclusively compared.

There are a few counts of this clonotype. Its recognized antigen is unknown. No clone much larger than this one lies a single base away; base qualities are absent. Sequences SGHDT (CDR1) and YYEEEE (CDR2) are obtained from the germline V gene. There are 17 amino acids in the CDR3, from cysteine to phenylalanine inclusive. Just CDR3 DNA is preserved here, 51 bases in frame from base 1. Trimming leaves V shorter by 5 bases and J shorter by 3 bases, with the junction holding 13 bases beyond the gene matches. Donors were a few dozen systemically healthy Caucasian individuals from Russia aged roughly 6 to 100 years. Each donor gave approximately 9.3 milliliters of peripheral blood, collected into EDTA-treated Vacutainer tubes. PBMCs were isolated by Ficoll-Paque density-gradient centrifugation, with at least 6 million obtained per sample. Trizol reagent was used to extract total RNA from PBMCs, with at least 5 micrograms per sample. For every donor, flow cytometry on a PBMC aliquot measured the percentage of naive CD45RAhigh/CD27high T cells.

Libraries were made using 5' RACE. The listed sequencing device is Illumina HiSeq 2500. A second PCR of roughly 6 to 11 cycles was performed with a sample-barcoded 5' primer and a J-beta primer mix. Each TCR beta cDNA molecule received a unique molecular identifier from a template-switch 5' adaptor carrying 12 random nucleotides. At least 2.5 million CDR3-containing paired-end reads were obtained from each sample. All of the RNA was converted into first-strand cDNA using the Mint cDNA synthesis kit, with a TRBC-specific oligonucleotide serving as the primer. After uracil-DNA glycosylase treatment, a first 18-cycle PCR used universal primers M1SS and BC2_uni_R on all cDNA. Under the source paper's analysis protocol: For normalization, 1 million high-quality reads, each with a distinct molecular identifier, were randomly selected from each sample. Reads with shared molecular identifiers were discarded instead of being binned into consensus sequences. MiTCR, set to a Q25 quality threshold and the strictest error-elimination algorithm, was used for CDR3 identification, clonotype clustering and error correction. A nonparametric unseen species model using Euler transformation provided a lower-bound estimate of total TCR beta diversity. The raw public reads went through TCRdb reprocessing: fastp at Q25, MiXCR clone calling, in-frame beta chains kept. Under each unique CDR3 protein, matching rows form one entry showing the most common genes and DNA. These V and J calls derive from TCRdb rather than the authors' analysis. A total of 450,000 to 700,000 distinct CDR3 sequences appear in this sample, 25% to 30% of them only once. Of the sample, around 20% falls within the top ten clones.

The clonotype originates from a woman aged 65 to 85 in good health. The chain was built from TRBV5-6 and TRBJ1-3; 8 junctional bases match TRBD1. Sample: blood. CDR3 protein: CASSSGTGSLSGNTIYF. In nucleotides, the sequence is TGTGCCAGCAGTTCCGGGACAGGCTCGTTGAGTGGAAACACCATATATTTT. With all but the CDR3 taken from the reference TRBV5-6 and TRBJ1-3 genes, the full variable domain is: DAGVTQSPTHLIKTRGQQVTLRCSPKSGHDTVSWYQQALGQGPQFIFQYYEEEERQRGNFPDRFSGHQFPNYSSELNVNALLLGDSALYLCASSSGTGSLSGNTIYFGEGSWLTVV.